The 9 T cell receptor beta chains below all came from one sample that was sequenced in a study of blood T cell repertoires in COVID-19. Method: immunoSEQ multiplex PCR; TCRdb's copy keeps in-frame clones and lacks some. The table shows about 370,000 clones, with 87% occurring only once. The sequenced sample consisted of peripheral blood. The receptors here all came from a woman under 40 with COVID-19, enrolled during active disease.

This chain connects TRBV3-1 (or the pseudogene TRBV3-2) to TRBJ2-5; weak D call: TRBD2 (5 bases). Per germline, CDR1 LGHDT and CDR2 YNNKEL (reference sequence). The CDR3 totals 14 residues. V was clipped by 4 bases and J by 0 bases, with 9 bases between them. The CDR3 DNA reads as TGTGCCAGCAGCCGGACTGGCTACCAAGAGACCCAGTACTTC. This gives the protein CASSRTGYQETQYF.

The chain couples TRBV5-1 to TRBJ2-1; D gene ambiguous. From germline, CDR1 is SGHRS and CDR2 YFSETQ. V was cut by 7 bases and J by 3 bases, with 14 bases left in between. The CDR3 consists of 14 residues. The CDR3 here is CASGSESNYNEQFF. The CDR3 DNA is TGCGCCAGCGGTTCTGAGTCGAACTACAATGAGCAGTTCTTC. Full variable domain (missing parts from reference TRBV5-1 and TRBJ2-1): KAGVTQTPRYLIKTRGQQVTLSCSPISGHRSVSWYQQTPGQGLQFLFEYFSETQRNKGNFPGRFSGRQFSNSRSEMNVSTLELGDSALYLCASGSESNYNEQFFGPGTRLTVL.

Comments on this clone: One end of the junction is discordant with germline, which a read error may explain. This rearrangement joins TRBV24-1 to TRBJ2-5, with D perhaps matching TRBD2 (5 bases). From germline, CDR1 is KGHDR and CDR2 SFDVKD. The CDR3 sequence is 15 residues long. CDR3 loop: CTTSDLQAGKETQYF. CDR3 DNA: TGTACCACCAGTGATTTGCAGGCCGGGAAAGAGACCCAGTACTTC.

The chain combines TRBV18 with TRBJ1-4, with a possible D match to TRBD1 (5 bases). The CDR3 has 12 residues. With 6 bases removed from V and 16 bases from J, the gap between germline ends came to 18 bases. Germline V gene data show CDR1 as KGHSH and CDR2 as LQKENI. CDR3 bases: TGTGCCAGCTCCCGGGACTCCAGAGAGTCGTTTTTT. It translates to CASSRDSRESFF.

V and J are TRBV10-3 and TRBJ2-6; D perhaps matches TRBD2 (5 bases). V lost 7 bases and J 4 bases, leaving 5 bases between the germline ends. Germline V gives CDR1 ENHRY, CDR2 SYGVKD. The CDR3 runs 12 residues. The CDR3 spells CAITGGANVLTF. In DNA, the CDR3 is TGTGCCATCACGGGGGGGGCCAACGTCCTGACTTTC.

Here the CDR3 DNA reads TGTGCCAGCAGGGACTTCTCCTATGGCTACACCTTC. This gives the protein CASRDFSYGYTF. The J gene is TRBJ1-2, the V gene TRBV28; D not resolved. The V end was cut by 6 bases, the J end by 4 bases, with 9 bases between. The CDR3 is 12 residues long. Germline V gives CDR1 MDHEN, CDR2 SYDVKM.

The chain recombines TRBV6-5 with TRBJ2-7, with D possibly TRBD1 on 5 matching bases. CDR1 is MNHEY and CDR2 is SVGAGI in the germline V gene. The CDR3 contains 14 residues. V lost 6 bases and J lost 7, with 19 bases in between. CDR3 nucleotide sequence: TGTGCCAGCAGGCACAATTCTAGGGGCCTGGAGCAGTACTTC. It specifies CASRHNSRGLEQYF.

DNA of the CDR3: TGTGCCAGCAGCGGGCCCCTTGCACCCGTTCGGGAGACCCAGTACTTC. Protein sequence: CASSGPLAPVRETQYF. This chain uses TRBV11-2 with TRBJ2-5; D call uncertain. V was pared by 5 bases and J by 5 bases, with 21 bases between. The CDR3 is 16 residues long. Germline V gene data show CDR1 as SGHAT and CDR2 as FQNNGV.

The chain uses TRBV29-1 and TRBJ2-2; D gene ambiguous. Germline CDR1 SQVTM, CDR2 ANQGSEA. CDR3 length equals 13 residues. The germline V and J ends were trimmed by 8 bases and 0 bases, with 10 bases remaining between them. The DNA of the CDR3 is TGCAGCACGGCAGGTCCGAACACCGGGGAGCTGTTTTTT. Its protein product is CSTAGPNTGELFF.